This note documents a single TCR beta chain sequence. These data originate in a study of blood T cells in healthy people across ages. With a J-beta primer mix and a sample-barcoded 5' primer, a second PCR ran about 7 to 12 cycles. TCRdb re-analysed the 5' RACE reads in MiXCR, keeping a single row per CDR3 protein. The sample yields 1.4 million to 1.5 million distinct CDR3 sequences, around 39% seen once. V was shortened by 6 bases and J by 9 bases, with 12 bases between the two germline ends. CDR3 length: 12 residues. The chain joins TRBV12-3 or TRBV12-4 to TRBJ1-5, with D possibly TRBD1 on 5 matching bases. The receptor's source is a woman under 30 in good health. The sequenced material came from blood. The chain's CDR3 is CASSREERPQHF. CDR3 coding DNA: TGTGCCAGCAGCAGGGAGGAGCGGCCCCAGCATTTT.